This T cell receptor (beta chain) stems from a study of identical twins. The study's findings and limits: Models came in too low on out-of-frame TCR alpha sharing in monozygotic twins.

Template switching added a universal primer site; cDNA carried unique molecular identifiers. MiXCR, applied by TCRdb to the 5' RACE reads, yields one record per CDR3 protein. The sample consists of 500,000 to 650,000 distinct CDR3 sequences, roughly 6.6% of them appearing once. As to this clonotype: What it recognizes is unknown.

Looked up from germline, CDR1 is ENHRY and CDR2 is SYGVKD. The CDR3 spans 15 residues. V gave up 3 bases and J gave up 4 bases; unmatched junction bases: 5. This sample was shared with a second study, whose subject was yellow fever vaccine responses in identical twins.

The sequenced sample was PBMCs. This clonotype originated in a woman aged 18-30 years in good health. V and J are TRBV10-3 and TRBJ2-1, with 8 bases matching TRBD2. The CDR3 nucleotides are TGTGCCATCAGTGACACGGGGGGGGTTTACAATGAGCAGTTCTTC. Protein sequence: CAISDTGGVYNEQFF.